This T cell receptor beta chain emerged from a study of T cell repertoires in cytomegalovirus infection. Across the whole study: Indicated by public TCR beta signatures were CMV infection and matching HLA type.

The CDR3 length is 17 residues. Germline values: CDR1 WSHSY, CDR2 SAAADI. V was clipped by 7 bases and J by 2 bases; unmatched bases: 14. TCRdb re-analysed the reads in MiXCR, keeping a single row per CDR3 protein. The data show roughly 760,000 distinct CDR3 sequences, 35% to 45% seen once. The chain joins TRBV10-2 to TRBJ2-7, with TRBD2 identical over 10 bases. This receptor was obtained from a human donor in good health (CMV status not recorded). Some clones in this sample may be carry-over from other donors' samples. The sequenced sample was PBMCs. In DNA form, the CDR3 reads TGCGCCAGCACCTTAGGGTCTAGCGGGAGTGGAGCCTACGAGCAGTACTTC. Protein sequence: CASTLGSSGSGAYEQYF.